This T cell receptor (beta chain) stems from a study of blood T cell repertoires in COVID-19. Study-level background: What the recovered Cohort 3 donors had was two negative PCRs, clearance, or symptom resolution.

Unmatched junction bases numbered 3, after V lost 5 bases and J lost 3 bases. This CDR3 is built from 14 residues. Germline CDR1 KGHDR, CDR2 SFDVKD. In the authors' methods: Scientists estimated how many nucleated cells there were by amplifying reference gene primers. TCRdb's copy holds only in-frame clones and misses some; the assay was immunoSEQ multiplex PCR. V and J calls and clone size are given by that table; D and trimming were obtained from the DNA. This table holds under 400,000 clones, 87% found once. Allocation to cohorts depended on clinical history reported by the participants. This TCR derives from a man aged 35 to 55 in a cohort exposed to, infected with or recovered from COVID-19 (not recorded which). The V call is TRBV24-1, the J call TRBJ2-1, with 7 bases identical to TRBD2. The sequenced sample was PBMCs or T cells enriched from blood (not recorded which). Here the CDR3 reads CATSGLANYNEQFF. The CDR3 DNA is TGTGCCACCAGTGGACTAGCAAACTACAATGAGCAGTTCTTC.